The 28 T cell receptor beta chains below were found in one sample sequenced in a study of blood T cell repertoires in COVID-19. Measured with immunoSEQ multiplex PCR; TCRdb has only the in-frame clones, and not every one. Seen here are fewer than 250,000 clones, about 88% observed once, and the top ten hold 1.5% to 2%. Sequenced: peripheral blood. The receptors derive from a man in his 70s with acute or convalescent COVID-19.

The chain combines TRBV30 with TRBJ2-3, with D possibly TRBD2 on 6 matching bases. The CDR3 extends over 13 amino acids. CDR1 is GTSNPN and CDR2 is SVGIG in the germline V gene (reference sequence). Trimming pared 7 bases from V and 0 bases from J, leaving 11 bases between. In DNA, the CDR3 is TGTGCCTATAGCGGAACTAGCACAGATACGCAGTATTTT. Encoded protein: CAYSGTSTDTQYF.

This chain links TRBV19 with TRBJ2-1; the D gene is possibly TRBD2 (6 bases). CDR1 is LNHDA and CDR2 is SQIVND in the germline V gene (reference sequence). The germline V and J ends were trimmed by 7 bases and 4 bases, with 20 bases remaining between them. This CDR3 contains 16 residues. The CDR3 protein is CASTPRDSRMYNEQFF. The CDR3 DNA follows: TGTGCCAGTACTCCACGGGACTCTCGAATGTACAATGAGCAGTTCTTC.

V and J are TRBV7-9 and TRBJ1-4, with D unclear. In germline, CDR1 is SEHNR, CDR2 FQNEAQ (reference sequence). The V end was cut by 2 bases, the J end by 2 bases, with 9 bases between. This CDR3 has 15 residues. The CDR3 region is CASSLLAGTNEKLFF. CDR3 in DNA: TGTGCCAGCAGCTTATTGGCGGGGACTAATGAAAAACTGTTTTTT.

Comments on this clone: A read error may account for a junction end that differs from germline. The chain uses TRBV4-2 and TRBJ2-7, with D perhaps TRBD2 (6 bases). This CDR3 contains 16 residues. From germline, CDR1 is LGHNA and CDR2 YNFKEQ. CDR3 residues: CASSQALAQLAYEQYF. CDR3 sequence (DNA): TGTGCCAGCAGTCAAGCGCTAGCGCAACTTGCATACGAGCAGTACTTC.

The chain combines TRBV7-9 with TRBJ1-3; D is unresolved. This CDR3 spans 16 amino acids. The ends were cut back, 0 bases at V and 5 bases at J, with 14 bases in the middle. Germline-derived CDR1 and CDR2 are SEHNR and FQNEAQ (reference sequence). The CDR3 protein is CASSLALGEDRNTIYF. The DNA for the CDR3 is TGTGCCAGCAGCTTAGCTTTGGGCGAAGATAGAAACACCATATATTTT.

The gene calls are TRBV6-6 and TRBJ2-5; D is unclear. V lost 1 base and J lost 4, with 7 bases in between. Per the germline V gene, CDR1 is MNHNY and CDR2 is SVGAGI (reference sequence). This CDR3 has 13 residues. In nucleotides, the CDR3 is TGTGCCAGCAGTTACTTATCGGGAGAGACCCAGTACTTC. It codes for CASSYLSGETQYF.

The rearrangement joins TRBV25-1 to TRBJ1-2; 9 bases are shared with TRBD1. The germline gives CDR1 MGHDK, CDR2 SYGVNS. V shed 2 bases and J 8 bases; nucleotides not matched to a gene: 6. The CDR3 contains 14 residues. This chain's CDR3 is CASSEAGQGRGYTF. CDR3 bases: TGTGCCAGCAGTGAAGCGGGACAGGGACGAGGCTACACCTTC.

The V gene is TRBV28, the J gene TRBJ1-6, with 9 bases matching TRBD1. Germline CDR1 is MDHEN and CDR2 is SYDVKM. The CDR3 consists of 16 residues. The ends lost 6 bases at V and 10 bases at J; junction bases unmatched: 13. The CDR3 DNA is TGTGCCAGCAGACCCGGACAGGGGACGTTTGGGTCACCCCTCCACTTT. Its translation is CASRPGQGTFGSPLHF.

The J gene is TRBJ1-5, the V gene TRBV7-2, with TRBD1 as a possible D gene (6 bases). The CDR3 runs to 15 residues. V lost 2 bases to trimming and J lost 7 bases, with 15 bases between them. The germline CDR1 and CDR2 sequences are SGHTA and FQGNSA. The CDR3 region has the DNA TGTGCCAGCAGCTTATCATGGACAGCCCGGCAGCCCCAGCATTTT. Protein: CASSLSWTARQPQHF.

The chain is built from TRBV28 and TRBJ2-4; D gene ambiguous. The CDR3 spans 14 residues. Trimming stripped 6 bases from V and 3 bases from J, with 12 bases between. Germline-derived CDR1 and CDR2 are MDHEN and SYDVKM. CDR3 amino acids: CASSPPRLKNIQYF. CDR3 sequence (DNA): TGTGCCAGCAGCCCTCCGCGGCTCAAAAACATTCAGTACTTC.

With regard to this clone: Other DNA sequences in this sample translate to the same CDR3. This chain uses TRBV5-1 with TRBJ1-1; D is possibly TRBD1 (6 bases). V lost 2 bases and J 3 bases, leaving 11 bases between the germline ends. The germline V gene has CDR1 SGHRS and CDR2 YFSETQ. There are 14 residues in the CDR3. CDR3 DNA sequence: TGCGCCAGCAGCTTTTCAGGGGTTGACACTGAAGCTTTCTTT. Its protein product is CASSFSGVDTEAFF.

The CDR3 DNA follows: TGTGCCAGCAGTGGCTCGGGTTCGGCTAATGAAAAACTGTTTTTT. Translation: CASSGSGSANEKLFF. The chain carries TRBV28 and TRBJ1-4; D unclear. The CDR3 is 15 residues long. CDR1 and CDR2 (germline): MDHEN, SYDVKM. V was shortened by 5 bases and J by 3 bases, with 13 bases between the two germline ends.

The sample holds one count of this clone. The V gene is TRBV6-5, the J gene TRBJ1-1; the D gene is possibly TRBD1 (5 bases). The V end lost 4 bases, the J end lost 7 bases, and 13 bases lay between the germline ends. The CDR3 spans 13 residues. The germline V gene has CDR1 MNHEY and CDR2 SVGAGI. For the CDR3, the DNA is TGTGCCAGCAGTTCAATCCGGGACTTTGAAGCTTTCTTT. It yields the protein CASSSIRDFEAFF.

This clone was detected only once. The V and J genes are TRBV5-6 and TRBJ2-7; 14 nucleotides match TRBD2. Trimming removed 4 bases from V and 4 bases from J; junction bases left unmatched: 4. Germline-derived CDR1 and CDR2 are SGHDT and YYEEEE. The CDR3 has 15 residues. DNA of the CDR3: TGTGCCAGCAGCGAGGGACTAGCGGGAGCTTACGAGCAGTACTTC. This codes for CASSEGLAGAYEQYF.

This chain joins TRBV19 and TRBJ2-2, with a weak D call TRBD1 (6 bases). CDR3 length: 18 amino acids. V lost 4 bases and J 12 bases, leaving 30 bases between the germline ends. Germline-derived CDR1 and CDR2 are LNHDA and SQIVND (reference sequence). The chain's CDR3 is CASSRQGTQRATPAKLFF. CDR3 nucleotide sequence: TGTGCCAGTAGTAGGCAGGGGACCCAAAGAGCAACACCGGCCAAGCTGTTTTTT.

This rearrangement joins TRBV11-2 to TRBJ1-3, with a weak D call TRBD1 (5 bases). Trimming shortened V by 5 bases and J by 0 bases, and 14 bases separated the two germline ends. CDR3 length: 16 residues. Germline assignment: CDR1 SGHAT and CDR2 FQNNGV. The CDR3 sequence is CASSPRGTDSGNTIYF. In DNA, the CDR3 is TGTGCCAGCAGCCCTCGGGGGACGGACTCTGGAAACACCATATATTTT.

A word on this clone: Other DNA sequences from this sample encode an identical CDR3 as well. This chain joins TRBV29-1 and TRBJ2-6; D call uncertain. The CDR3 sequence is 13 residues long. Trimming removed 3 bases from V and 0 bases from J, with 3 bases in between. Germline CDR1 reads SQVTM; CDR2 reads ANQGSEA. CDR3 loop: CSVDSSGANVLTF. The CDR3 DNA is TGCAGCGTTGACAGCTCTGGGGCCAACGTCCTGACTTTC.

The chain has TRBV6-5 and TRBJ2-7, with D possibly TRBD1 on 5 matching bases. Germline assignment: CDR1 MNHEY and CDR2 SVGAGI. This CDR3 contains 12 residues. V was trimmed by 7 bases and J by 3 bases, leaving 10 bases between them. Written as DNA, the CDR3 is TGTGCCAGCACAGGACAAAACTACGAGCAGTACTTC. Its protein is CASTGQNYEQYF.

The chain combines TRBV3-1 (or the pseudogene TRBV3-2) with TRBJ2-1; 7 positions agree with TRBD1. CDR3 size: 13 residues. Trimming removed 4 bases from V and 4 bases from J; junction bases left unmatched: 1. Germline assignment: CDR1 LGHDT and CDR2 YNNKEL (reference sequence). The CDR3 loop is CASSLQGYNEQFF. CDR3 sequence (DNA): TGTGCCAGCAGCCTACAGGGGTACAATGAGCAGTTCTTC.

This chain links TRBV3-1 (or the pseudogene TRBV3-2) with TRBJ2-3; tentative D call: TRBD2 (5 bases). The CDR3 spans 16 residues. Trimming left V 4 bases short and J 0 bases short, with 14 bases between. Germline assignment: CDR1 LGHDT and CDR2 YNNKEL (reference sequence). CDR3 amino acids: CASSLLRDTSTDTQYF. CDR3 nucleotide sequence: TGTGCCAGCAGCCTCCTACGGGATACTAGCACAGATACGCAGTATTTT.

This clone was detected once. This chain joins TRBV27 and TRBJ1-5; 7 bases line up with TRBD1. V lost 3 bases to trimming and J lost 7 bases; unmatched junction nucleotides: 3. Germline-derived CDR1 and CDR2 are MNHEY and SMNVEV (reference sequence). The CDR3 has 13 residues. The CDR3 here is CASSLSGGQPQHF. The CDR3 DNA reads TGTGCCAGCAGTTTGTCAGGGGGGCAGCCCCAGCATTTT.

This clone was seen only once. The chain employs TRBV7-2 and TRBJ2-4, with a weak D call TRBD2 (5 bases). V was clipped by 4 bases and J by 2 bases, with 12 bases between them. From germline, CDR1 is SGHTA and CDR2 FQGNSA. This CDR3 contains 15 residues. The chain's CDR3 is CASSSGLITKNIQYF. CDR3 nucleotides: TGTGCCAGCAGCTCAGGACTGATCACCAAAAACATTCAGTACTTC.

The genes are TRBV6-6 and TRBJ1-2; no definite D call. The CDR3 length is 15 residues. In germline, CDR1 is MNHNY, CDR2 SVGAGI (reference sequence). Trimming cost V 7 bases and J 0 bases, with 15 bases left between them. The CDR3 sequence: CASTKRGEANYGYTF. DNA of the CDR3: TGTGCCAGCACCAAGCGCGGGGAAGCTAACTATGGCTACACCTTC.

This clone was seen a single time. The chain joins TRBV4-1 to TRBJ1-5; no reliable D call. V lost 4 bases and J 6 bases, leaving 19 bases between the germline ends. The CDR3 runs to 16 residues. CDR1 and CDR2 (germline): MGHRA, YSYEKL. The CDR3: CASSPNPSGNGQPQHF. In nucleotides, the CDR3 is TGCGCCAGCAGCCCTAACCCATCCGGGAACGGTCAGCCCCAGCATTTT.

This clone was detected only once. The chain has TRBV6-5 and TRBJ2-1; a possible D gene is TRBD2 (6 bases). V lost 5 bases and J lost 3, with 14 bases in between. Germline CDR1 is MNHEY and CDR2 is SVGAGI. The CDR3 extends over 15 amino acids. The CDR3 sequence is CASSPRGGLYNEQFF. The CDR3 DNA sequence: TGTGCCAGCAGTCCACGGGGAGGCCTCTACAATGAGCAGTTCTTC.

This clone turned up a few times. The chain links TRBV10-1 to TRBJ1-3, with a tentative D call TRBD1 (6 bases). Germline V gene lookup returns CDR1 WNHNN and CDR2 SYGVQD (reference sequence). Trimming cost V 6 bases and J 4 bases, with 10 bases left between them. CDR3 length equals 13 residues. CDR3 DNA: TGCGCCAGCAGGTCAGGGGAGGGAAACACCATATATTTT. Its translation is CASRSGEGNTIYF.

This chain links TRBV24-1 with TRBJ1-2; TRBD1 matches at 7 bases. The length of the CDR3 is 16 residues. Germline values: CDR1 KGHDR, CDR2 SFDVKD. The ends lost 2 bases at V and 2 bases at J; junction bases unmatched: 7. The chain's CDR3 is CATSDSGRDRNYGYTF. CDR3 DNA sequence: TGTGCCACCAGTGATTCCGGCCGGGACAGAAACTATGGCTACACCTTC.

The genes are TRBV11-2 and TRBJ2-3; 10 bases match TRBD1. J gave up 7 bases and V 4 bases, and 11 bases lay outside the gene matches. Germline CDR1 and CDR2: SGHAT and FQNNGV. This CDR3 is built from 16 residues. The CDR3 sequence is CASSSQGTGVVNTQYF. In DNA, the CDR3 is TGTGCCAGCAGCTCCCAGGGGACAGGGGTGGTGAATACGCAGTATTTT.